The present T cell receptor (beta chain) was sequenced within a study of T-cell reconstitution after alpha-beta-depleted transplantation in children listed by TCRdb under 2016. With respect to the entire study: The study quantitatively tracked T-cell immune reconstitution after TCRalphabeta/CD19-depleted allogeneic hematopoietic cell transplantation in children using TCR repertoire profiling.

The method was PCR. TCRdb shows the sequencer as Illumina HiSeq 2500. TCR library preparation used molecular barcoding, with unique molecular identifiers applied to normalize quantification of the TCRbeta repertoire. The public sequencing data were trimmed at Q25 with fastp and processed into clonotypes with MiXCR by TCRdb, which kept only in-frame beta chains. Every distinct CDR3 protein forms one entry, paired with its most common genes and DNA. For this sample there are about 340,000 distinct CDR3 sequences; 10% to 13% appear just once. The top ten clones comprise more than 2% of the sample. Counted from cysteine to phenylalanine, this CDR3 has 16 amino acids. The DNA shown is the 48-base CDR3, in frame from base 1. As encoded in the germline V gene (reference sequence), CDR1 is SEHNR while CDR2 is FQNEAQ. At the junction V is shortened by 0 bases and J by 0 bases; bases outside the gene matches: 2.

This clonotype was counted many times. Its recognized antigen is unknown. The sample holds no much larger clone one base away, and base qualities are not on file. Sequencing was performed on PBMCs from the stem cell graft donor, taken from the stem cell graft. The chain uses TRBV7-9 and TRBJ2-3; 8 middle bases align to TRBD2. The TCR was taken from a human donor who donated a stem cell graft to a child with acute lymphoblastic leukemia. The DNA sequence follows: TGTGCCAGCAGCTTAGCGTCTAGCGGGAGCACAGATACGCAGTATTTT. Translated, it reads CASSLASSGSTDTQYF.